This T cell receptor (beta chain) was sequenced during a study of T cell responses to AZD1222 COVID-19 vaccine. In germline, CDR1 is SEHNR, CDR2 FQNEAQ (reference sequence). The CDR3 spans 12 residues. V dropped 5 bases and J dropped 6 bases, with 9 bases sitting between them. Clones were read by immunoSEQ multiplex PCR, and TCRdb kept only the in-frame ones, dropping some. The table includes about 30,000 clones, less than 90% detected once. Note on this clone: Its cognate antigen is unknown.

Overall study results and limits: Repertoires were sampled only after the peak T cell response. There were mostly white British donors and more females than males, and clonal diversity was possibly underestimated. Only a handful of AZD1222 recipients were seropositive at baseline.

V and J are TRBV7-9 and TRBJ2-3; no firm D call. This sequence was found in an adult in good health. Material: peripheral blood, obtained on day 0 of AZD1222 vaccination. This CDR3 reads CASSLLGDTQYF. In DNA form, the CDR3 reads TGTGCCAGCAGCCTCCTCGGCGATACGCAGTATTTT.